This T cell receptor (beta chain) was found in a study of T cell responses to AZD1222 COVID-19 vaccine. Regarding the study as a whole: The donor group comprised mostly white British people and more females; the analysis possibly underestimated clonal diversity.

The data were produced by immunoSEQ multiplex PCR, yet TCRdb's version contains in-frame clones alone and is incomplete. The sample carries over 90,000 clones, about nine tenths recorded once. Concerning this clone: Its antigen is undetermined.

The germline V and J ends were trimmed by 2 bases and 2 bases, with 9 bases remaining between them. From germline, CDR1 is SGHTA and CDR2 FQGTGA. The CDR3 runs 15 residues. This sample comprised peripheral blood, obtained on day 0 of AZD1222 vaccination. The receptor comes from an adult in good health. The J gene is TRBJ2-2, the V gene TRBV7-3, with D uncertain. The CDR3 loop reads CASSLGWRNTGELFF. DNA of the CDR3: TGTGCCAGCAGCTTAGGCTGGAGAAACACCGGGGAGCTGTTTTTT.